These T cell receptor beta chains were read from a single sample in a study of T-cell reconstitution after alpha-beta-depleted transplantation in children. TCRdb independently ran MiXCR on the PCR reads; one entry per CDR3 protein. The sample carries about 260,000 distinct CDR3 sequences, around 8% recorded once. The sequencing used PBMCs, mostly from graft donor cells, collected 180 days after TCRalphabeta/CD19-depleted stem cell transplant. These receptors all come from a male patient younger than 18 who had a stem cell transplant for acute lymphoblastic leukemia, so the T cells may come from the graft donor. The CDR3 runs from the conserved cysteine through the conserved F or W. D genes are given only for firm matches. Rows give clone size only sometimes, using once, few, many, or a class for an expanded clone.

TGCGCCAGCAGCTTGATTGGGGGTGAGCAGTACTTC,CASSLIGGEQYF,TRBV5-1,-,TRBJ2-7,many
TGTGCCAGCAGTTTAGATGGGACTAGCGAAGATACGCAGTATTTT,CASSLDGTSEDTQYF,TRBV12-3/TRBV12-4,TRBD2,TRBJ2-3,many
TGCGCCAGCAGCTTGCGAGCCGGGGCCCGCACAGATACGCAGTATTTT,CASSLRAGARTDTQYF,TRBV5-1,-,TRBJ2-3,many
TGTGCCAGCTCTACTGACTGGGAAGAAACCTACGAGCAGTACTTC,CASSTDWEETYEQYF,TRBV28,-,TRBJ2-7,many
TGCGCCAGCAGCCAAGATCCTCAGGGGGCGGTAGGTGGCTACACCTTC,CASSQDPQGAVGGYTF,TRBV4-3,TRBD1,TRBJ1-2,many
TGTGCCAGCTCACCCCGAGTCGTGGGGACAATCGCAACTAATGAAAAACTGTTTTTT,CASSPRVVGTIATNEKLFF,TRBV18,-,TRBJ1-4,few
TGTGCCAGCAGCTCGGGACTAGCTGGGACCCAGTACTTC,CASSSGLAGTQYF,TRBV11-3,TRBD2,TRBJ2-5,many
TGTGCCAGCGGTTGGACAGGGGGACAAGAGACCCAGTACTTC,CASGWTGGQETQYF,TRBV11-2,TRBD1,TRBJ2-5,many
TGTGCCAGCAGCCTAGCAAGGGTGAGCTCCTACGAGCAGTACTTC,CASSLARVSSYEQYF,TRBV28,-,TRBJ2-7,many
TGTGCCAGCAGCTTAAAAGGGACGGACAGGGGGCCGAACAATGAGCAGTTCTTC,CASSLKGTDRGPNNEQFF,TRBV11-2,TRBD1,TRBJ2-1,many
TGTGCCAGCAGTTTAACCCTCTGGAAGGGGCAGAACACTGAAGCTTTCTTT,CASSLTLWKGQNTEAFF,TRBV28,-,TRBJ1-1,few
TGTGCCAGCTCACAAGCGGTCTTCTCTGGGGCCAACGTCCTGACTTTC,CASSQAVFSGANVLTF,TRBV18,-,TRBJ2-6,many
TGTGCCAGCAGTGTTCTGGCGGGGGGGCCCGGGGAGCTGTTTTTT,CASSVLAGGPGELFF,TRBV2,TRBD2,TRBJ2-2,many
TGTGCCAGCAAGCTTTGGGCGGACGAGACCCAGTACTTC,CASKLWADETQYF,TRBV27,-,TRBJ2-5,many
TGTGCCAGCAGGGCAGGGGCAGGGGAGCAGTACTTC,CASRAGAGEQYF,TRBV12-3/TRBV12-4,-,TRBJ2-7,-
TGTGCCAGCAGCCAAGTCAACAGAGGCAACGAGCAGTACTTC,CASSQVNRGNEQYF,TRBV3-1,-,TRBJ2-7,-
TGTGCCAGCAGCCCAGCGGGACAGGGGTCCAGCGAGCAGTACTTC,CASSPAGQGSSEQYF,TRBV3-1,TRBD1,TRBJ2-7,many
TGTGCCAGCAGTTTAGGGGGAATACTAGCGGGGGGCCCTTCCTACGAGCAGTACTTC,CASSLGGILAGGPSYEQYF,TRBV28,TRBD2,TRBJ2-7,many
TGCGCCAGCAGCTGGGGGGGTAGCGGTAATGAGCAGTTCTTC,CASSWGGSGNEQFF,TRBV5-1,TRBD2,TRBJ2-1,many
TGTGCCAGCAATAGACAGGCGAACACTGAAGCTTTCTTT,CASNRQANTEAFF,TRBV12-3/TRBV12-4,-,TRBJ1-1,many
TGCAGCTCGAGGGTTGTCAATGAGCAGTTCTTC,CSSRVVNEQFF,TRBV29-1,-,TRBJ2-1,many
TGTGCCAGCTCCTTAGCAGCGGCGAGCTCCTACGAGCAGTACTTC,CASSLAAASSYEQYF,TRBV28,-,TRBJ2-7,-
TGTGCCACCCGACATAAGCCAAACACTGAAGCTTTCTTT,CATRHKPNTEAFF,TRBV6-4,-,TRBJ1-1,many
TGTGCCAGCAGCGTGAGCGGGGGGCCATCCACAGATACGCAGTATTTT,CASSVSGGPSTDTQYF,TRBV9,TRBD2,TRBJ2-3,many
TGTGCCAGCACCCATAGAGGGGGGCTGGCTGGGGCCAACGTCCTGACTTTC,CASTHRGGLAGANVLTF,TRBV6-5,-,TRBJ2-6,-
TGTGCCAGTTCCTTGGGACTAGCGGGCCACTACAATGAGCAGTTCTTC,CASSLGLAGHYNEQFF,TRBV2,TRBD2,TRBJ2-1,many
TGTGCCAGCAGTCTACAGGGGGCTGGGGAGCAGTACTTC,CASSLQGAGEQYF,TRBV12-3/TRBV12-4,TRBD1,TRBJ2-7,many
TGTGCCAGCAGCTTTGGTGGCAGTTCCTACGAGCAGTACTTC,CASSFGGSSYEQYF,TRBV7-2,-,TRBJ2-7,many
TGCGCCAGCAGCCCGGGGGGGCAAAGTTACGAGCAGTACTTC,CASSPGGQSYEQYF,TRBV4-3,TRBD2,TRBJ2-7,many
TGCGCCAGCAGCTTGGTTCCAGGGAATGAGCAGTTCTTC,CASSLVPGNEQFF,TRBV5-1,-,TRBJ2-1,many
TGTGCCAGCCATATGACTAGCGGGAGGACCGGGGAGCTGTTTTTT,CASHMTSGRTGELFF,TRBV2,TRBD2,TRBJ2-2,few
TGTGCCAGCAGCTTATCGGCGGTCGGCAGGGGTCACACCGGGGAGCTGTTTTTT,CASSLSAVGRGHTGELFF,TRBV7-2,-,TRBJ2-2,many
TGTGCCAGCAGCCTCCGGGACAGGGGTGGGCAGCCCCAGCATTTT,CASSLRDRGGQPQHF,TRBV5-5,TRBD1,TRBJ1-5,many
TGCGCCAGCAGCCTCACAGGGGGCCTATACAATGAGCAGTTCTTC,CASSLTGGLYNEQFF,TRBV5-1,TRBD1,TRBJ2-1,many
TGTGCCAGCAGTTTCCACCCCACGGGCGAGCAGTACTTC,CASSFHPTGEQYF,TRBV2,-,TRBJ2-7,many